This T cell receptor (beta chain) came from a study of T cell repertoires in aging, cancer and after chemotherapy. Study-level points and caveats: Across the chemotherapy interval, each cancer cohort showed higher median generation probability, suggesting thymic rebound.

A mixed TRB-A/B primer pool amplified rearranged TRB by multiplex touch-down PCR. TCRdb used MiXCR to reprocess the multiplex PCR reads, holding one entry per CDR3 protein. The repertoire holds roughly 2,300 distinct CDR3 sequences, 24% seen once, with around 32% in the top ten. The CDR3 contains 15 residues. J gave up 5 bases and V 4 bases, and 9 bases lay outside the gene matches. TCR beta rearrangements were amplified from peripheral blood genomic DNA. About this clonotype itself: Its antigen is unknown.

The rearrangement uses TRBV12-3 or TRBV12-4 and TRBJ2-7, with 9 positions matching TRBD2. Sequencing was carried out using blood. The TCR comes from a human donor with a solid tumor. The CDR3 here is CASSWASGVIHEQYF. The DNA for the CDR3 is TGTGCCAGCAGTTGGGCTAGCGGGGTGATCCACGAGCAGTACTTC.